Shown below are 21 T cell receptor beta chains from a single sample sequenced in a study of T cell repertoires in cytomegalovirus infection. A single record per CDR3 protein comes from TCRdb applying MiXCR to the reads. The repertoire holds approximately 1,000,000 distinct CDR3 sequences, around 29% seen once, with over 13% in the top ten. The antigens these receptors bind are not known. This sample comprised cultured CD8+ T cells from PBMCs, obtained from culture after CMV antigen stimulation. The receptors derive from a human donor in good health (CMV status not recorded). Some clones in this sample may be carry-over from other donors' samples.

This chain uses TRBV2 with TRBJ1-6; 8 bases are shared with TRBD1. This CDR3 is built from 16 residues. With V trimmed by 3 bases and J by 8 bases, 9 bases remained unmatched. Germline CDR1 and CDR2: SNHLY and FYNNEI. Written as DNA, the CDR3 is TGTGCCAGCAGTGAGTGGGGACAGGCAGAGGATTCACCCCTCCACTTT. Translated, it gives CASSEWGQAEDSPLHF.

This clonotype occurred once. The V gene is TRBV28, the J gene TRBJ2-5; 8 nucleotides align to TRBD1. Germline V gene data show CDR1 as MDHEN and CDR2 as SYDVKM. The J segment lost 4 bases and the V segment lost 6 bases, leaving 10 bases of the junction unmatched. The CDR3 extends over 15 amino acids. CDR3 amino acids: CASSPKPGGRETQYF. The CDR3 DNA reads TGTGCCAGCAGCCCAAAGCCAGGGGGCCGAGAGACCCAGTACTTC.

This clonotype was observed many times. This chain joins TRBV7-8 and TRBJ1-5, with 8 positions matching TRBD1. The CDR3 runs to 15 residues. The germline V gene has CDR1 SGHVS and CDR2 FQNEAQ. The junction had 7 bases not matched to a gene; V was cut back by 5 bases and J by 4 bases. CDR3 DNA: TGTGCCAGCAGCGCGACAGGGGCCGCAAATCAGCCCCAGCATTTT. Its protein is CASSATGAANQPQHF.

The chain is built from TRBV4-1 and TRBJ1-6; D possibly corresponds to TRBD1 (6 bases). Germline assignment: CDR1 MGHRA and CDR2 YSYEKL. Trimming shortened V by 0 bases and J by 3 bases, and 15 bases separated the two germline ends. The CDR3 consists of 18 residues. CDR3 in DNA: TGCGCCAGCAGCCAAGAAGCGGACAGTTTTGGCTATAATTCACCCCTCCACTTT. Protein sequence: CASSQEADSFGYNSPLHF.

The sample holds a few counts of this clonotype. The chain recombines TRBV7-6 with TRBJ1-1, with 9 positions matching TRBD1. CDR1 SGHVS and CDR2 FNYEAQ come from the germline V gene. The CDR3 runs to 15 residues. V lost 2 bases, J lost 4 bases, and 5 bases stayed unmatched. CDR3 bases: TGTGCCAGCAGCTTATCCGACAGGGGGAGCACTGAAGCTTTCTTT. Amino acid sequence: CASSLSDRGSTEAFF.

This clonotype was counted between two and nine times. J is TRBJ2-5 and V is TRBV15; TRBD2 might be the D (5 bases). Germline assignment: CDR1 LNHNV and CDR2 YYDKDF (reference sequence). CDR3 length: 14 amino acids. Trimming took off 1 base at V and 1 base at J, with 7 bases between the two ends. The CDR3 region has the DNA TGTGCCACCAGCAGAGTCGGGATCCAAGAGACCCAGTACTTC. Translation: CATSRVGIQETQYF.

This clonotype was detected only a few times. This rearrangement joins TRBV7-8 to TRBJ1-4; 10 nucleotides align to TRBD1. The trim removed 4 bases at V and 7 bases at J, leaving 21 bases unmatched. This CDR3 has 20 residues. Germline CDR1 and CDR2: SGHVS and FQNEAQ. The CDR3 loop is CASSYPETGGSIGGREKLFF. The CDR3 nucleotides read TGTGCCAGCAGCTATCCAGAGACAGGGGGCTCGATTGGGGGGCGTGAAAAACTGTTTTTT.

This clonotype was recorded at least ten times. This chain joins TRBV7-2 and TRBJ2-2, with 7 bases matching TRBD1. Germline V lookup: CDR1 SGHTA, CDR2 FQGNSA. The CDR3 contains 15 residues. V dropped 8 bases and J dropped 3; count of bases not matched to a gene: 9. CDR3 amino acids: CASHHRDRHTGELFF. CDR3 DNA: TGTGCCAGCCACCACAGGGACAGACACACCGGGGAGCTGTTTTTT.

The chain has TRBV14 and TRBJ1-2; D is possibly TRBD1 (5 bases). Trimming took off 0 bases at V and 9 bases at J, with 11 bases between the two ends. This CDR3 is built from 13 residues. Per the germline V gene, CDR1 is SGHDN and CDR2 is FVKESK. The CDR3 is CASSQDVQGSYTF. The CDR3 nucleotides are TGTGCCAGCAGCCAAGATGTTCAGGGAAGCTACACCTTC.

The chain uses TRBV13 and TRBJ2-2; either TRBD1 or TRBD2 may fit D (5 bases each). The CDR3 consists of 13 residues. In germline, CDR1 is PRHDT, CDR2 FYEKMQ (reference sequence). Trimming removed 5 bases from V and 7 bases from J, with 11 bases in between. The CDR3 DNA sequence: TGTGCCAGCAGCGCCGGGACGGGCGGGGAGCTGTTTTTT. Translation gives CASSAGTGGELFF.

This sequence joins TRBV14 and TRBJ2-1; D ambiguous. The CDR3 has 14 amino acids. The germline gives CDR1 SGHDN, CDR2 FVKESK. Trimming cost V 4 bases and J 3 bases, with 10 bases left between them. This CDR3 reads CASSLRGRYNEQFF. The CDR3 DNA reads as TGTGCCAGCAGCCTCAGAGGCCGCTACAATGAGCAGTTCTTC.

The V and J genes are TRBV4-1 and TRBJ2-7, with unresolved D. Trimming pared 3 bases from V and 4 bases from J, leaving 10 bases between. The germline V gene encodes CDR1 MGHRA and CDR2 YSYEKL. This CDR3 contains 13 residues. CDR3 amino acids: CASSHPPGYEQYF. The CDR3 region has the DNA TGCGCCAGCAGCCATCCTCCCGGTTACGAGCAGTACTTC.

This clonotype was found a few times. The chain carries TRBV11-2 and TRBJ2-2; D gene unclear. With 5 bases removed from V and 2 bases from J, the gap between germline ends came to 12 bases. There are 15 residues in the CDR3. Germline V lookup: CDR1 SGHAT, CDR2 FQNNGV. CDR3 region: CASSPWGSNTGELFF. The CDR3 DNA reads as TGTGCCAGCAGCCCTTGGGGTTCAAACACCGGGGAGCTGTTTTTT.

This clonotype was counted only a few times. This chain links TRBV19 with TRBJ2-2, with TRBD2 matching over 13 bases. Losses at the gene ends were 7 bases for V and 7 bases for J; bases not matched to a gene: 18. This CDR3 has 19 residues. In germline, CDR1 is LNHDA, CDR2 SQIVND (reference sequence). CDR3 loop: CASNLRPGLAGAEGGELFF. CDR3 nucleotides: TGTGCCAGTAACCTTCGGCCCGGACTAGCGGGGGCCGAGGGCGGGGAGCTGTTTTTT. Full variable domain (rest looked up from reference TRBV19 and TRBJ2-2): DGGITQSPKYLFRKEGQNVTLSCEQNLNHDAMYWYRQDPGQGLRLIYYSQIVNDFQKGDIAEGYSVSREKKESFPLTVTSAQKNPTAFYLCASNLRPGLAGAEGGELFFGEGSRLTVL.

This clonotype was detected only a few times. CDR3 region: CASRRRASNTGELFF. The CDR3 coding sequence is TGTGCCAGCCGAAGGAGGGCTTCAAACACCGGGGAGCTGTTTTTT. The chain recombines TRBV6-1 with TRBJ2-2; possible D gene TRBD2, 6 bases. The germline V gene encodes CDR1 MNHNS and CDR2 SASEGT. The V end lost 8 bases, the J end lost 2 bases, and 15 bases lay between the germline ends. The CDR3 covers 15 residues.

Here the CDR3 reads CASSFEGSATGELFF. The CDR3, as DNA: TGTGCCAGCAGCTTTGAAGGGTCGGCCACCGGGGAGCTGTTTTTT. The rearrangement links TRBV7-6 to TRBJ2-2; D remains ambiguous. Trimming pared 3 bases from V and 4 bases from J, leaving 12 bases between. The germline CDR1 and CDR2 sequences are SGHVS and FNYEAQ. The CDR3 spans 15 residues.

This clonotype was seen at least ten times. The CDR3 region is CASSLMALFSGANVLTF. Here the CDR3 DNA reads TGTGCCAGCAGCTTAATGGCTCTCTTCTCTGGGGCCAACGTCCTGACTTTC. The V gene is TRBV7-8, the J gene TRBJ2-6, with no clear D. V was cut by 2 bases and J by 0 bases, with 11 bases left in between. CDR3 length equals 17 residues. Germline loops: CDR1 SGHVS, CDR2 FQNEAQ.

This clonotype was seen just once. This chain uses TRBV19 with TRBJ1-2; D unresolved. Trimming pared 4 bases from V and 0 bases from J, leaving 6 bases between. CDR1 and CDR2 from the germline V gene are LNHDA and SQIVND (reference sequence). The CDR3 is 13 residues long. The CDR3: CASSSLPNYGYTF. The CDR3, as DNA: TGTGCCAGTAGTAGCCTCCCTAACTATGGCTACACCTTC.

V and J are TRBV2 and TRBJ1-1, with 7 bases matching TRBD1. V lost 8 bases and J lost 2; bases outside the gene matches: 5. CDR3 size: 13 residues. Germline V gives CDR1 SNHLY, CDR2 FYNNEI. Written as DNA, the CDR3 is TGTGCCAGCGTAGGGGGCAGAAACACTGAAGCTTTCTTT. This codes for CASVGGRNTEAFF. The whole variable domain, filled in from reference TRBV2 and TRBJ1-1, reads EPEVTQTPSHQVTQMGQEVILRCVPISNHLYFYWYRQILGQKVEFLVSFYNNEISEKSEIFDDQFSVERPDGSNFTLKIRSTKLEDSAMYFCASVGGRNTEAFFGQGTRLTVV.

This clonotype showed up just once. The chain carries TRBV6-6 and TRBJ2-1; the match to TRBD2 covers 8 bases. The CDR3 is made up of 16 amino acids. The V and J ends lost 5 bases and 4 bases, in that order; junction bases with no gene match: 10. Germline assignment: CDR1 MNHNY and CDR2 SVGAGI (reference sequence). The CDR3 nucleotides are TGTGCCAGCAGTACCCTAGAGCGGGGGCCATACAATGAGCAGTTCTTC. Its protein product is CASSTLERGPYNEQFF.

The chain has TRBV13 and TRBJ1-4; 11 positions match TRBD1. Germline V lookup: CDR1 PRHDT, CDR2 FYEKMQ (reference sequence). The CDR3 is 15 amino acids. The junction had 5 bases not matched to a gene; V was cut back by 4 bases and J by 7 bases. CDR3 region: CASSSTGQGVEKLFF. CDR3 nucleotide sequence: TGTGCCAGCAGCTCCACGGGACAGGGGGTTGAAAAACTGTTTTTT.